The rows below give T cell receptor beta chains drawn from one sample of a study of CD8+ T cells in alopecia areata. Libraries were prepared by immunoSEQ multiplex PCR; TCRdb keeps only in-frame clonotypes and omits some of them. The repertoire consists of about 110,000 clones, with 84% occurring once and the leading ten covering over 20%. Sequenced material: CD8+ T cells sorted from blood, taken at week 24, from a patient treated with tofacitinib. These receptors all come from a human donor with alopecia areata. Each CDR3 is given with its conserved first and last residue. Fields, in order: J gene, clone size, V gene, CDR3 protein. Clone size is not always given. Where it is, it says once, few, many or a class for expanded clones.

TRBJ2-3,-,TRBV4-1,CASSQSVGDTQYF
TRBJ1-5,-,TRBV6-1,CASSEEPGQGNQPQHF
TRBJ2-7,once,TRBV5-4,CASSLDRFPPEQYF
TRBJ2-7,-,TRBV6-5,CASSASTGFEQYF
TRBJ2-5,-,TRBV7-2,CASSLNRLQETQYF
TRBJ1-5,-,TRBV7-8,CASSPQRHSNQPQHF
TRBJ1-1,-,TRBV5-1,CASSPEGTGVDTEAFF
TRBJ2-3,-,TRBV15,CATSRDSGHTQYF
TRBJ2-3,-,TRBV15,CATAGSRISTDTQYF
TRBJ2-1,-,TRBV13,CASSPFSGLPGNEQFF
TRBJ2-1,-,TRBV5-1,CASSLPAGVDNEQFF
TRBJ2-1,-,TRBV7-9,CASSSLATSGGYNEQFF
TRBJ2-2,once,TRBV5-1,CASSLGQGDTGELFF
TRBJ2-7,once,TRBV6-8,CASSRQTPRGSYEQYF
TRBJ1-2,-,TRBV4-3,CASSQDKQGYGYTF
TRBJ2-3,few,TRBV27,CASSLAGGPTDTQYF
TRBJ2-2,-,TRBV6-5,CASSGRQRNTGELFF
TRBJ1-6,-,TRBV19,CASTQDQPSYNSPLHF
TRBJ2-3,-,TRBV18,CASSPVLSNKELDTQYF
TRBJ2-7,-,TRBV7-2,CASSFRTYEQYF
TRBJ2-1,few,TRBV29-1,CSVGPASSNEQFF
TRBJ1-6,-,TRBV6-5,CASRIGQGNSPLHF
TRBJ2-5,-,TRBV27,CASSPSGYQETQYF
TRBJ1-5,few,TRBV19,CASSIGSQPQHF
TRBJ1-5,-,TRBV5-1,CASSLVTGGQPQHF
TRBJ2-1,-,TRBV4-3,CASSQDRASGEYNEQFF
TRBJ1-1,-,TRBV19,CASMTQGAGTEAFF
TRBJ2-7,-,TRBV5-6,CASSLRRNEQYF
TRBJ2-7,-,TRBV5-1,CASSLTSGAAYEQYF
-,-,TRBV4-3,CASSQDRGTSRGEQYF
TRBJ1-3,-,TRBV16,CASSLGQGSGNTIYF
-,-,TRBV4-1,CASSRERGALYEQYF
TRBJ2-7,once,TRBV27,CASSYSDRYEQYF
TRBJ2-1,-,TRBV5-1,CASSFLAGGPYNEQFF
TRBJ2-1,-,TRBV4-1,CASSLRTAGGPNEQFF